These 10 T cell receptor beta chains came from one sample sequenced in a study of T cells in localized non-small cell lung cancer. The assay was immunoSEQ multiplex PCR, and TCRdb's table has in-frame clones only and misses some. Counted here are approximately 43,000 clones, about 85% occurring once; the ten biggest clones make up roughly 6.9%. Sequenced material: peripheral blood, taken before any cancer treatment. These receptors were obtained from a woman aged 18-49 years with stage III lung adenocarcinoma.

This clone was counted a single time. The chain is built from TRBV5-6 and TRBJ1-4, with 8 bases identical to TRBD1. The CDR3 runs to 18 residues. Germline CDR1 and CDR2: SGHDT and YYEEEE. The trim removed 5 bases at V and 3 bases at J, leaving 15 bases unmatched. CDR3 in amino acids: CASRRDRRPPSSNEKLFF. The CDR3 DNA reads TGTGCCAGCAGACGGGACAGGCGGCCTCCATCTTCTAATGAAAAACTGTTTTTT.

The chain links TRBV6-5 to TRBJ1-4; TRBD1 agrees at 7 bases. V shed 2 bases, J shed 5 bases, and the junction held 2 bases outside the gene matches. CDR3 length: 14 amino acids. Germline V gene data show CDR1 as MNHEY and CDR2 as SVGAGI. CDR3 in DNA: TGTGCCAGCAGTTACGCGGGACAGAATGAAAAACTGTTTTTT. Encoded protein: CASSYAGQNEKLFF.

This chain links TRBV6-6 with TRBJ2-1, with TRBD1 matching over 9 bases. CDR1 is MNHNY, CDR2 SVGAGI, per germline (reference sequence). Germline trimming cut 6 bases from V and 6 bases from J; bases unmatched to any gene: 9. The CDR3 is 15 amino acids. The CDR3 spells CASSRPGQGLNEQFF. The CDR3 DNA sequence: TGTGCCAGCAGCCGCCCGGGACAGGGTCTCAATGAGCAGTTCTTC.

The rearrangement links TRBV19 to TRBJ2-1; 9 bases are a match to TRBD2. The CDR3 has 13 amino acids. The germline gives CDR1 LNHDA, CDR2 SQIVND (reference sequence). V lost 6 bases to trimming and J lost 5 bases; unmatched junction nucleotides: 2. CDR3 region: CASRSGGHNEQFF. DNA of the CDR3: TGTGCCAGTAGGAGCGGGGGGCACAATGAGCAGTTCTTC.

The CDR3 coding sequence is TGTGCCAGCAGCTCGCTAGCGGGGGCCATCAATGAGCAGTTCTTC. Translation gives CASSSLAGAINEQFF. The chain carries TRBV2 and TRBJ2-1; 10 nucleotides match TRBD2. Germline values: CDR1 SNHLY, CDR2 FYNNEI. This CDR3 has 15 amino acids. J lost 6 bases, V lost 6 bases, and 8 bases had no gene match.

The genes are TRBV5-6 and TRBJ1-5, with D uncertain. Germline V gene sequence: CDR1 SGHDT, CDR2 YYEEEE. Trimming removed 2 bases at V and 0 bases at J, with 6 bases between. The CDR3 covers 14 residues. CDR3 nucleotide sequence: TGTGCCAGCAGCTTATTCCATAGCAATCAGCCCCAGCATTTT. It is translated as CASSLFHSNQPQHF.

V usage is TRBV6-5 and J usage is TRBJ1-2; 8 positions match TRBD1. The CDR3 runs 13 residues. Germline values: CDR1 MNHEY, CDR2 SVGAGI. Trimming took 6 bases from V and 6 from J; bases not matched to a gene: 6. DNA of the CDR3: TGTGCCAGCAGCCCGGGACAGGACCATGGCTACACCTTC. Amino acids: CASSPGQDHGYTF.

The chain has TRBV4-2 and TRBJ2-2; D may be TRBD1 or TRBD2 (5 bases each). The V gene lost 9 bases and the J gene lost 1 base, with 12 bases spanning the gap. The CDR3 contains 14 residues. Germline CDR1 and CDR2: LGHNA and YNFKEQ. DNA of the CDR3: TGTGCCAGTCTCGGGACGAGGAACACCGGGGAGCTGTTTTTT. Translating it yields CASLGTRNTGELFF.

The chain combines TRBV2 with TRBJ1-5, with D possibly being TRBD1 (5 bases). Germline CDR1 reads SNHLY; CDR2 reads FYNNEI. CDR3 length: 15 residues. V lost 8 bases, J lost 1 base, and 15 bases lay in between. This CDR3 reads CASQLGGVSNQPQHF. CDR3 nucleotides: TGTGCCAGCCAGTTGGGGGGGGTGAGCAATCAGCCCCAGCATTTT.

The rearrangement joins TRBV30 to TRBJ1-6; D gene ambiguous. The CDR3 is made up of 18 amino acids. Trimming removed 0 bases at V and 7 bases at J, with 22 bases between. Germline values: CDR1 GTSNPN, CDR2 SVGIG (reference sequence). The CDR3 nucleotides read TGTGCCTGGAGTGTAACAAATTGGGGAGTGACGGCGAATTCACCCCTCCACTTT. The encoded protein is CAWSVTNWGVTANSPLHF.